The text below deals with one T cell receptor (beta chain). This clone occurred once. No cognate antigen has been identified for it. No base-level quality is on record; no much larger clone is a single base apart. The sample originates from a study of blood T cell repertoires in COVID-19 (dated by TCRdb to about 2020). Regarding the study in general: Samples covering the acute and convalescent phases of COVID-19 were provided by collaborators in the United States, Italy and Spain. The repertoires were released in a freely available public database meant as a resource for research on the immune response to SARS-CoV-2. Subjects who had been exposed to COVID-19, were actively infected with it, or had recovered from it provided the deeply sampled blood TCRbeta repertoires that made up the dataset. HLA class I and class II types, where available, came from metadata supplied by the sample provider rather than from assay-based typing. Samples were obtained from the ongoing ImmuneRACE study (first 160 participants) and from 1,254 subjects provided by 6 global collaborators. The sample metadata nearly always contained a de-identified subject ID, COVID-19 status, age in years and sex. The prospective study material was composed of cDNA or gDNA derived from T cells, B-cell-depleted T cells, or PBMCs. Study-wide conclusions, independent of this receptor: Clinical and demographic metadata were provided uncurated, with the amount varying by source and participant.

TCRbeta CDR3 regions were amplified from genomic DNA using the immunoSEQ Assay, a bias-controlled multiplex PCR. On the authors' methods: The number of nucleated cells in each sample was estimated by amplification of reference gene primers within the assay. To quantify the absolute abundance of each unique TCRbeta CDR3 rearrangement, sequence reads were collapsed and filtered. For each sample, productive Simpson clonality was calculated by taking the square root of Simpson's diversity index across productive rearrangements. TCRdb obtained this table from immuneACCESS and retained in-frame rearrangements with V and J assigned. These tables miss some clones; where compared with another copy, unresolved V genes account for less than half of the shortfall, and the remainder is unexplained. That table furnishes V, J and clone size, whereas the DNA furnished D and trimming. This sample is represented by about 440,000 clones; 80% to 90% of them were singletons. The ten top clones hold 4.3% of the sample.

Each collaborating institution followed its own protocols to collect whole blood in K2EDTA tubes. Collaborator samples were shipped for TCRbeta analysis as frozen whole blood, isolated PBMCs, or DNA extracted from either sample type. Relative to germline, V is missing 0 bases and J is missing 4 bases, with 3 bases of the junction outside any gene match. The germline V gene specifies MNHNS as CDR1 and SASEGT as CDR2. Including cysteine and phenylalanine, the CDR3 has 15 amino acids. Just the 45-base CDR3 DNA is kept, in frame starting at base 1. The sequencing input was peripheral blood. This TCR came from a woman aged 25-40 years with acute or convalescent COVID-19. Recombination joined TRBV6-1 with TRBJ1-3; 7 central nucleotides agree with TRBD1. CDR3 reads: CASSEAPGQGNTIYF. The nucleotide sequence is TGTGCCAGCAGTGAAGCCCCGGGACAGGGAAACACCATATATTTT.